The 31 T cell receptor beta chains listed next were all sequenced from one sample in a study of cytomegalovirus exposure and HLA in healthy donors. PCR was performed using 60 Vbeta and 13 Jbeta primers. The repertoire was sequenced with immunoSEQ multiplex PCR; TCRdb's copy has only in-frame clones and lacks some. The repertoire includes about 190,000 clones, roughly 84% of them detected once, and about 0.24% sits in the top ten. Sequenced material: PBMCs. The receptor source for this set is a boy younger than 18 in good health and CMV-seronegative.

The rearrangement uses TRBV11-2 and TRBJ2-7, with 8 positions matching TRBD2. V dropped 6 bases and J dropped 0; count of bases not matched to a gene: 7. Germline assignment: CDR1 SGHAT and CDR2 FQNNGV. This CDR3 has 15 residues. CDR3 in amino acids: CASRLSGSLSYEQYF. The CDR3 DNA is TGTGCCAGCAGGTTAAGCGGGAGCCTCTCCTACGAGCAGTACTTC.

The chain uses TRBV6-5 and TRBJ2-1; D ambiguous. This CDR3 contains 13 residues. The germline CDR1 and CDR2 sequences are MNHEY and SVGAGI. Trimming left V 0 bases short and J 9 bases short, with 9 bases between. The CDR3 here is CASSYSPGGEQFF. The CDR3 nucleotides read TGTGCCAGCAGTTACTCCCCCGGCGGTGAGCAGTTCTTC.

This clone has just one count. V and J are TRBV5-6 and TRBJ2-7, with D possibly TRBD1 on 6 matching bases. The length of the CDR3 is 15 residues. Germline V gene sequence: CDR1 SGHDT, CDR2 YYEEEE. The V end was cut by 5 bases, the J end by 2 bases, with 17 bases between. The CDR3 sequence is CASSQQGFSPYEQYF. The CDR3 coding sequence is TGTGCCAGCAGTCAACAGGGATTTTCCCCCTACGAGCAGTACTTC.

This chain connects TRBV7-2 to TRBJ2-7; possibly TRBD1 for D (6 bases). Germline CDR1 is SGHTA and CDR2 is FQGNSA. V was pared by 3 bases and J by 5 bases, with 8 bases between. The CDR3 runs to 12 residues. This CDR3 is CASSFTGNEQYF. The CDR3 nucleotides are TGTGCCAGCAGCTTTACAGGGAACGAGCAGTACTTC.

This sequence joins TRBV7-2 and TRBJ2-5; D gene unclear. Germline CDR1 SGHTA, CDR2 FQGNSA. CDR3 size: 13 residues. V shed 4 bases and J shed 4 bases, with 10 bases lying between them. The CDR3 spells CASSSEFAETQYF. The CDR3 DNA follows: TGTGCCAGCAGCTCGGAGTTTGCAGAGACCCAGTACTTC.

This rearrangement joins TRBV4-1 to TRBJ2-2; the D is unclear. V was trimmed by 3 bases and J by 2 bases, leaving 7 bases between them. The germline V gene has CDR1 MGHRA and CDR2 YSYEKL. The CDR3 spans 14 residues. The DNA of the CDR3 is TGCGCCAGCAGCCATAGTGTAAACACCGGGGAGCTGTTTTTT. Its protein product is CASSHSVNTGELFF.

The gene calls are TRBV28 and TRBJ2-1; 9 nucleotides align to TRBD2. V gave up 1 base and J gave up 6 bases; unmatched junction bases: 4. Germline CDR1 MDHEN, CDR2 SYDVKM. This CDR3 region has 15 residues. In nucleotides, the CDR3 is TGTGCCAGCAGTTTATCTAGCGGGATATTCAATGAGCAGTTCTTC. Encoded protein: CASSLSSGIFNEQFF.

This chain joins TRBV9 and TRBJ1-2; D may be TRBD1 (6 bases). V was cut by 3 bases and J by 8 bases, with 14 bases left in between. The CDR3 is 13 residues long. Germline V CDR1 and CDR2: SGDLS, YYNGEE. The CDR3 here is CASSAGVAWGYTF. CDR3 sequence (DNA): TGTGCCAGCAGCGCAGGGGTGGCCTGGGGCTACACCTTC.

The genes are TRBV29-1 and TRBJ2-5; D is perhaps TRBD2 (7 bases). The germline V and J ends were trimmed by 8 bases and 7 bases, with 11 bases remaining between them. The CDR3 spans 10 residues. CDR1 is SQVTM, CDR2 ANQGSEA, per germline. The DNA for the CDR3 is TGCAGCACGGGGGGCGGGACCCAGTACTTC. This gives the protein CSTGGGTQYF.

The rearrangement uses TRBV2 and TRBJ1-2, with 7 bases matching TRBD1. V was pared by 11 bases and J by 5 bases, with 11 bases of the junction left unmatched. The CDR3 spans 13 residues. Germline-derived CDR1 and CDR2 are SNHLY and FYNNEI. The CDR3 loop is CAGRTGVMYGYTF. The CDR3 DNA reads TGTGCCGGAAGGACAGGCGTAATGTATGGCTACACCTTC.

This clone was seen more than once but under ten times. V usage is TRBV5-6 and J usage is TRBJ1-2, with D uncertain. With 4 bases removed from V and 2 bases from J, the gap between germline ends came to 6 bases. The germline gives CDR1 SGHDT, CDR2 YYEEEE. This CDR3 is 12 amino acids long. CDR3 DNA sequence: TGTGCCAGCAGCCTGCTAAACTATGGCTACACCTTC. Protein: CASSLLNYGYTF.

This clone was recorded only once. The chain uses TRBV10-3 and TRBJ2-5; a weak D match, TRBD1 (5 bases). CDR3 length: 14 amino acids. Germline V gives CDR1 ENHRY, CDR2 SYGVKD. V was cut by 4 bases and J by 5 bases, with 14 bases left in between. CDR3 nucleotides: TGTGCCATCAGTGGGACAATCTCTCGGGAGACCCAGTACTTC. Translating it yields CAISGTISRETQYF.

The chain recombines TRBV4-2 with TRBJ2-3; 12 bases map to TRBD2. The CDR3 consists of 16 residues. Per the germline V gene, CDR1 is LGHNA and CDR2 is YNFKEQ. V lost 1 base, J lost 6 bases, and 5 bases stayed unmatched. In nucleotides, the CDR3 is TGTGCCAGCAGCCAAGTATCGCTAGCGGGAGGGGATACGCAGTATTTT. Translation: CASSQVSLAGGDTQYF.

The rearrangement links TRBV4-1 to TRBJ1-5; the D gene is possibly TRBD1 (5 bases). The V end lost 3 bases, the J end lost 5 bases, and 8 bases lay between the germline ends. The CDR3 spans 13 residues. The germline V gene has CDR1 MGHRA and CDR2 YSYEKL. The CDR3, as DNA: TGCGCCAGCAGCCACCAGGGTGATCAGCCCCAGCATTTT. It specifies CASSHQGDQPQHF.

The chain uses TRBV5-5 and TRBJ1-2; possibly TRBD1 for D (5 bases). The CDR3 has 14 residues. V was pared by 5 bases and J by 1 base, with 12 bases between. Germline CDR1 SGHKS, CDR2 YYEKEE (reference sequence). This CDR3 reads CASRPRQGNYGYTF. CDR3 coding DNA: TGTGCCAGCAGGCCCCGCCAGGGTAACTATGGCTACACCTTC.

The chain uses TRBV27 and TRBJ1-1; D is perhaps TRBD1 (5 bases). Germline CDR1 reads MNHEY; CDR2 reads SMNVEV (reference sequence). Trimming shortened V by 0 bases and J by 1 base, and 12 bases separated the two germline ends. The CDR3 sequence is 16 residues long. The CDR3 region is CASSLSTGHRNTEAFF. In DNA form, the CDR3 reads TGTGCCAGCAGTTTATCGACCGGACACCGGAACACTGAAGCTTTCTTT.

The chain carries TRBV5-1 and TRBJ2-1; no clear D gene. This CDR3 region has 12 residues. Per the germline V gene, CDR1 is SGHRS and CDR2 is YFSETQ. Trimming cost V 3 bases and J 10 bases, with 11 bases left between them. CDR3 DNA sequence: TGCGCCAGCAGCTCAAACACTAAAGAGCAGTTCTTC. Protein sequence: CASSSNTKEQFF.

The V call is TRBV28, the J call TRBJ2-3, with TRBD1 matching 7 bases. V shed 5 bases and J 0 bases; nucleotides not matched to a gene: 5. Germline-derived CDR1 and CDR2 are MDHEN and SYDVKM. The CDR3 sequence is 15 residues long. The CDR3 DNA reads TGTGCCAGCAGTACGAGGGGGCTAAGCACAGATACGCAGTATTTT. It encodes CASSTRGLSTDTQYF. Full variable domain (rest looked up from reference TRBV28 and TRBJ2-3): DVKVTQSSRYLVKRTGEKVFLECVQDMDHENMFWYRQDPGLGLRLIYFSYDVKMKEKGDIPEGYSVSREKKERFSLILESASTNQTSMYLCASSTRGLSTDTQYFGPGTRLTVL.

The chain couples TRBV13 to TRBJ2-5; D is perhaps TRBD2 (6 bases). The DNA end is a closer match to TRBJ2-7, so the J assignment may be wrong. The CDR3 sequence is 18 residues long. Germline V gene data show CDR1 as PRHDT and CDR2 as FYEKMQ (reference sequence). CDR3 DNA: TGTGCCAGCAGCTTAGGCCTCTCGACTAGTGGTGGAGTCTACGAGCAGTACTTC. Translating gives CASSLGLSTSGGVYEQYF.

This clone has a single count. The J gene is TRBJ2-5, the V gene TRBV4-2, with D possibly being TRBD2 (5 bases). The DNA end lines up better with TRBJ2-7; the J call may be wrong. Germline-derived CDR1 and CDR2 are LGHNA and YNFKEQ. This CDR3 spans 14 amino acids. CDR3 sequence: CASSQAGVSYEQYF. The CDR3 nucleotides are TGTGCCAGCAGCCAAGCCGGGGTATCCTACGAGCAGTACTTC.

This sequence joins TRBV5-1 and TRBJ1-4; possibly TRBD1 for D (6 bases). Germline CDR1 SGHRS, CDR2 YFSETQ. The CDR3 consists of 14 residues. Trimming cost V 3 bases and J 7 bases, with 13 bases left between them. The CDR3 nucleotides are TGCGCCAGCAGCTGGGGGCTCGGCGGTGAAAAACTGTTTTTT. Residues: CASSWGLGGEKLFF.

The chain recombines TRBV27 with TRBJ2-7; TRBD1 matches at 10 bases. Germline V gene data show CDR1 as MNHEY and CDR2 as SMNVEV (reference sequence). V was clipped by 7 bases and J by 3 bases; unmatched bases: 6. The CDR3 sequence is 14 residues long. The CDR3 DNA follows: TGTGCCAGCAATCGACAGGGGGCTTTCTACGAGCAGTACTTC. This codes for CASNRQGAFYEQYF.

V is TRBV6-1 and J is TRBJ2-7, with 7 bases aligning to TRBD1. There are 15 residues in the CDR3. In germline, CDR1 is MNHNS, CDR2 SASEGT. V trimming: 6 bases; J trimming: 3 bases; junction bases outside the gene matches: 11. The DNA of the CDR3 is TGTGCCAGCAGGAAAACATTCCGGGACAGCTACGAGCAGTACTTC. Its translation is CASRKTFRDSYEQYF.

The V and J genes are TRBV4-3 and TRBJ1-3, with a weak D call TRBD1 (6 bases). With 1 base removed from V and 3 bases from J, the gap between germline ends came to 10 bases. The CDR3 runs 15 residues. Germline V gene lookup returns CDR1 LGHNA and CDR2 YSLEER. CDR3 loop: CASSQVGGVGNTIYF. The CDR3 DNA follows: TGCGCCAGCAGCCAAGTTGGGGGCGTTGGAAACACCATATATTTT.

J is TRBJ1-2 and V is TRBV9; D call uncertain. The germline V gene encodes CDR1 SGDLS and CDR2 YYNGEE. Trimming stripped 0 bases from V and 14 bases from J, with 5 bases between. The CDR3 is made up of 9 amino acids. CDR3 sequence (DNA): TGTGCCAGCAGCGTAGCGGGAACCTTC. Translation gives CASSVAGTF.

The rearrangement joins TRBV19 to TRBJ1-1; D possibly corresponds to TRBD1 (5 bases). The ends were cut back, 3 bases at V and 5 bases at J, with 16 bases in the middle. The V gene's germline CDR1 is LNHDA and CDR2 SQIVND (reference sequence). This CDR3 is 15 amino acids long. CDR3: CASSILIGGRTEAFF. The CDR3 nucleotides read TGTGCCAGTAGTATCCTCATTGGGGGGAGAACTGAAGCTTTCTTT.

The rearrangement links TRBV29-1 to TRBJ1-1; TRBD1 might be the D (6 bases). Germline V gene sequence: CDR1 SQVTM, CDR2 ANQGSEA. This CDR3 is 14 amino acids long. V was trimmed by 4 bases and J by 3 bases, leaving 15 bases between them. The CDR3 spells CSVASTGRDTEAFF. The CDR3 bases are TGCAGCGTTGCCTCAACAGGGAGGGACACTGAAGCTTTCTTT.

The V and J genes are TRBV29-1 and TRBJ2-1, with D unclear. Deletions cut 3 bases from V and 4 bases from J, with 13 bases between. Germline loops: CDR1 SQVTM, CDR2 ANQGSEA. The CDR3 is made up of 14 amino acids. CDR3 nucleotides: TGCAGCGTTGATCAGTTCTCCGGGTACAATGAGCAGTTCTTC. Protein: CSVDQFSGYNEQFF.

The genes are TRBV9 and TRBJ1-1; D is unresolved. The CDR3 spans 13 residues. Germline V gene lookup returns CDR1 SGDLS and CDR2 YYNGEE. Trimming left V 0 bases short and J 6 bases short, with 9 bases between. The CDR3 region has the DNA TGTGCCAGCAGCGTAGACGGGTCGGCTGAAGCTTTCTTT. It translates to CASSVDGSAEAFF.

This chain uses TRBV5-6 with TRBJ1-6; TRBD1 might be the D (5 bases). Trimming left V 3 bases short and J 7 bases short, with 11 bases between. The length of the CDR3 is 14 residues. CDR1 SGHDT and CDR2 YYEEEE come from the germline V gene. The CDR3 DNA reads as TGTGCCAGCAGCTCCTACCGACAGAATTCACCCCTCCACTTT. It translates to CASSSYRQNSPLHF.

The J gene is TRBJ1-2, the V gene TRBV5-6; D is possibly TRBD1 (5 bases). Trimming took off 3 bases at V and 7 bases at J, with 16 bases between the two ends. Per the germline V gene, CDR1 is SGHDT and CDR2 is YYEEEE. This CDR3 region has 14 residues. The CDR3 coding sequence is TGTGCCAGCAGCTCCTGGGGCAGGGCATCTGGCTACACCTTC. It encodes CASSSWGRASGYTF.